The sequence of this T cell receptor beta chain was determined in a study of blood T cell repertoires in COVID-19. Overall study context: Sites across the United States, Italy and Spain contributed samples from acute and convalescent COVID-19.

Authors' data handling: Amplification with reference gene primers provided the estimates of nucleated cell counts. Profiling relied on immunoSEQ multiplex PCR, and the TCRdb table lists in-frame clones only, not all of them. D and trimming were read from the DNA, whereas the V and J calls and clone size are those reported in that table. The repertoire holds about 88,000 clones, with approximately 90% as singletons. Input material: peripheral blood. The origin of this receptor is a man in his sixties with acute or convalescent COVID-19.

CDR3 nucleotides: TGTGCCAGCAGTCTAACCTTCCAGGGAGGGAAACTGTTTTTT. It encodes CASSLTFQGGKLFF. The chain recombines TRBV28 with TRBJ1-4, with D perhaps matching TRBD1 (5 bases). The V end was cut by 5 bases, the J end by 11 bases, with 18 bases between. Germline V gene lookup returns CDR1 MDHEN and CDR2 SYDVKM. This CDR3 contains 14 residues.